This is a list of T cell receptor beta chains from one sample in a study of cytomegalovirus exposure and HLA in healthy donors. TCRdb's table, derived via immunoSEQ multiplex PCR, lists solely in-frame clones and lacks some. The table records roughly 140,000 clones, around 75% of them present only once. The sequenced material came from PBMCs. All receptors derive from a female donor in good health and CMV-seronegative. Both conserved end residues are part of each CDR3. D genes are given only for firm matches. Clone sizes are given selectively: once, few, many, or a class where the clone is expanded.

J gene	clone size	V gene	D gene	CDR3 DNA	CDR3 protein
TRBJ1-1	.	TRBV28	.	TGTGCCAGCAGGGGACTCGGAAGCAACACTGAAGCTTTCTTT	CASRGLGSNTEAFF
TRBJ2-7	.	TRBV6-5	.	TGTGCCAGCAGTTACTCAGGGGACGAGCAGTACTTC	CASSYSGDEQYF
TRBJ2-7	.	TRBV19	TRBD2	TGTGCCAGTAGTAACCGGCGGGAGGGCCTCTACGAGCAGTACTTC	CASSNRREGLYEQYF
TRBJ1-1	once	TRBV15	TRBD1	TGTGCCACCAGCAGAGGCAGGGGGCGGGTAGCTTTCTTT	CATSRGRGRVAFF
TRBJ2-6	.	TRBV15	.	TGTGCCACCAGCAGAGATCGAGGGTCTGGGGCCAACGTCCTGACTTTC	CATSRDRGSGANVLTF
TRBJ1-1	.	TRBV4-1	.	TGCGCCAGCAGCCAAGAAGCCGGGAACACTGAAGCTTTCTTT	CASSQEAGNTEAFF
TRBJ2-3	.	TRBV2	.	TGTGCCAGCAATACAAACACGCAGTATTTT	CASNTNTQYF
TRBJ2-2	.	TRBV5-5	.	TGTGCCAGCAGCTTGGGCGTGAACACCGGGGAGCTGTTTTTT	CASSLGVNTGELFF
TRBJ2-3	.	TRBV29-1	TRBD2	TGCAGCGTAGCGGGAACGGCCACAGATACGCAGTATTTT	CSVAGTATDTQYF
TRBJ1-1	.	TRBV28	TRBD1	TGTGCCAGCCTAGGACAGGGTGGCACTGAAGCTTTCTTT	CASLGQGGTEAFF
TRBJ2-7	.	TRBV5-6	.	TGTGCCAGCACCACTGCGTCAGGGATAGGAACCTACGAGCAGTACTTC	CASTTASGIGTYEQYF
TRBJ2-5	.	TRBV27	.	TGTGCCAGCAGTTCCGTAGTAGGGCTAGCTGAAGAAACCCAGTACTTC	CASSSVVGLAEETQYF
TRBJ2-7	.	TRBV19	TRBD1	TGTGCCAGTAGTATAGGGACAGGGGGCTCCTACGAGCAGTACTTC	CASSIGTGGSYEQYF
TRBJ1-1	few	TRBV5-6	.	TGTGCCAGCAGCTTGGGGAGGAACACTGAAGCTTTCTTT	CASSLGRNTEAFF
TRBJ2-3	once	TRBV28	.	TGTGCCAGCAGTTCCCCCTCACTAAACAAGCAGTATTTT	CASSSPSLNKQYF
TRBJ1-5	.	TRBV19	.	TGTGCCAGTAGTCGGGACTACTCGGGGAGCAATCAGCCCCAGCATTTT	CASSRDYSGSNQPQHF
TRBJ2-1	.	TRBV6-5	.	TGTGCCAGCAGTTACGGGCAGGAGGGTCCCTACAATGAGCAGTTCTTC	CASSYGQEGPYNEQFF
TRBJ2-5	few	TRBV2	.	TGTGCCAGCAGGGGGGGACAAGAGACCCAGTACTTC	CASRGGQETQYF
TRBJ1-1	.	TRBV5-1	.	TGCGCCAGCAGCTTGCAGGGATTTGTAACTGAAGCTTTCTTT	CASSLQGFVTEAFF
TRBJ1-1	.	TRBV29-1	.	TGCAGCGTAGTCAGGGCAAACACTGAAGCTTTCTTT	CSVVRANTEAFF
TRBJ1-2	.	TRBV4-1	.	TGCGCCAGCAGCCAAGAGAGCACAGGCCCCGAGGAGGGCTACACCTTC	CASSQESTGPEEGYTF
TRBJ2-1	.	TRBV2	.	TGTGCCAGCAGTGTCGAGTCTAGCTCCTACAATGAGCAGTTCTTC	CASSVESSSYNEQFF
TRBJ1-5	once	TRBV25-1	TRBD1	TGTGCCAGCAAGCAGACAGGGGCCGGGCAGCCCCAGCATTTT	CASKQTGAGQPQHF
TRBJ2-3	.	TRBV7-2	TRBD1	TGTGCCAGCAGTCGACAGGGGGCGTCAGATACGCAGTATTTT	CASSRQGASDTQYF
TRBJ2-1	.	TRBV19	TRBD2	TGTGCCAGTAGTATCCTCGGGACTAGCGATGAGCAGTTCTTC	CASSILGTSDEQFF
TRBJ2-7	.	TRBV5-1	TRBD1	TGCGCCAGCAGCTTAATTGGCGGGACAGGGGGGTACGAGCAGTACTTC	CASSLIGGTGGYEQYF
TRBJ1-4	.	TRBV5-1	TRBD1	TGCGCCAGCAGCCCTGGCGTAACAGGGGAGAAGGATAATGAAAAACTGTTTTTT	CASSPGVTGEKDNEKLFF
TRBJ2-3	.	TRBV27	.	TGTGCCAGCAGTACGGACTTATACACAGATACGCAGTATTTT	CASSTDLYTDTQYF
TRBJ2-7	.	TRBV29-1	TRBD2	TGCAGCGGGTTGGGACTAGCGGGATTCGGGGACTACGAGCAGTACTTC	CSGLGLAGFGDYEQYF
TRBJ2-7	.	TRBV27	TRBD1	TGTGCCAGCAGTTCGCCTGGGACAGGGAACCACGAGCAGTACTTC	CASSSPGTGNHEQYF
TRBJ1-4	once	TRBV4-1	.	TGCGCCAGCAGCCAGGGACCCGGCGGGGATCTGTTTTTT	CASSQGPGGDLFF
TRBJ2-5	.	TRBV28	TRBD1	TGTGCCAGCAGTCGCGAGCCAGGGGGCCGGGAGACCCAGTACTTC	CASSREPGGRETQYF
TRBJ2-7	.	TRBV9	TRBD1	TGTGCCAGCAGTGGGACAGGGGGCAGTGCAGAGCAGTACTTC	CASSGTGGSAEQYF
TRBJ2-7	.	TRBV5-6	TRBD2	TGTGCCAGCAGCTTGTCGCCGGCAGAGCGGGAGAGGTACGAGCAGTACTTC	CASSLSPAERERYEQYF